This entry features one T cell receptor beta chain sequence. This clonotype was recorded many times. Its antigen remains undetermined. Within one base of it there is no much larger clone, and no base qualities were kept. The germline V gene sets CDR1 to MNHEY and CDR2 to SVGAGI. Including the terminal cysteine and phenylalanine, the CDR3 comprises 14 residues. The retained sequence is limited to the CDR3, 42 bases, with the frame set at the first base. V drops 6 bases and J drops 1 base, leaving 12 bases in between. The data derive from a study of early T cells in non-severe SARS-CoV-2 infection (dated by TCRdb to the early 2020s). Describing the broader study: Bulk RNA from unsorted whole blood was used for TCR sequencing, so alpha and beta chains could not be paired.

Libraries were constructed by 5' RACE. Reads for this sample came from a NextSeq 500. In the TCR library protocol, unique molecular identifiers were attached to individual cDNA molecules to correct for PCR bias and sequencing error. Both TCR alpha and beta chains were sequenced, and tight co-correlation was observed between alpha and beta sequence abundances in each sample. From the authors' description of their analysis: Decombinator V4 was used to annotate the V gene, J gene and CDR3 of the TCR sequences. Expanded TCRs were defined as changing significantly between any two time points under a Poisson model with p below 0.0001. TCR abundances were normalised to the total number of TCRs sequenced per sample and were expressed as counts per million. TRAV1-2 paired with TRAJ12, TRAJ20 or TRAJ33 defined MAIT TCRs, while TRAV10 paired with TRAJ18 defined iNKT TCRs. VDJdb, accessed 1 November 2021, was searched for CMV, EBV and SARS-CoV-2 annotated TCRs, excluding TCRs annotated for multiple antigens. In TCRdb, the public reads were trimmed at Q25 with fastp and aligned with MiXCR, with productive beta chains retained. When rows share a CDR3 protein, they turn into one entry using the most common DNA and genes. The V and J calls were not made by the authors but by TCRdb's processing. Within this sample are about 77,000 distinct CDR3 sequences, with roughly 5.3% of them counted one time only. The top ten constitute around 7.5% of the sample.

The research as a whole found: VDJdb matching was skewed toward anti-spike CD8 responses and likely underestimated virus-specific expansions, missing private and CD4 specificities.

A case-control design nested within a healthcare worker cohort in London, UK, was used, with weekly nasopharyngeal swab PCR tests and blood sampling performed. Between 23 and 31 March 2020, the week of the UK lockdown, healthcare workers were enrolled and then followed up weekly for as long as 16 weeks. The sequencing used whole blood, collected at baseline. This sequence originates from an adult who was a healthcare worker with PCR-confirmed SARS-CoV-2 infection or an uninfected control (not recorded which). Recombination joined TRBV6-5 with TRBJ2-5; the D gene cannot be named for sure. The CDR3 region reads CASRIDIPQETQYF. The nucleotide sequence reads TGTGCCAGCAGGATTGACATCCCCCAAGAGACCCAGTACTTC.